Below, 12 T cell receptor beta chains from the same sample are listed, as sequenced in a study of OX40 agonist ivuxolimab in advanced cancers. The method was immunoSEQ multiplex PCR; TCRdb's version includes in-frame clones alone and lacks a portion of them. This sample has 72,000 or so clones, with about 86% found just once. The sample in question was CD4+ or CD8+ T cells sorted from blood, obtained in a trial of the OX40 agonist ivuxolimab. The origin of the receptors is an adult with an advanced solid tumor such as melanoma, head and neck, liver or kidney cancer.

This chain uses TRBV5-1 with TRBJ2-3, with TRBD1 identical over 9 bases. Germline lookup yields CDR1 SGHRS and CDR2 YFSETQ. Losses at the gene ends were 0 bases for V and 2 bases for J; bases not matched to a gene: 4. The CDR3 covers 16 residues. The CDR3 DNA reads TGCGCCAGCAGCTTGGACGGGACAGGGTTCACAGATACGCAGTATTTT. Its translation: CASSLDGTGFTDTQYF.

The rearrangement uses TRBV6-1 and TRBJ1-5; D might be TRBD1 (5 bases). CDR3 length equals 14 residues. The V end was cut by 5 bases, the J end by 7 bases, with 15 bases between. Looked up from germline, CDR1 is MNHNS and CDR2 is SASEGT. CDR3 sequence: CASSPPGGRQPQHF. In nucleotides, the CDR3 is TGTGCCAGCAGTCCCCCCGGGGGAAGGCAGCCCCAGCATTTT.

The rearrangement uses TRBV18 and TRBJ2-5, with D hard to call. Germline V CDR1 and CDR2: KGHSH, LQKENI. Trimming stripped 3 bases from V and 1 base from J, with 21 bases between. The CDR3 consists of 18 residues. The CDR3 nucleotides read TGTGCCAGCTCACCGTTAATCGAAGGCGGCCGGGTCCAAGAGACCCAGTACTTC. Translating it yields CASSPLIEGGRVQETQYF.

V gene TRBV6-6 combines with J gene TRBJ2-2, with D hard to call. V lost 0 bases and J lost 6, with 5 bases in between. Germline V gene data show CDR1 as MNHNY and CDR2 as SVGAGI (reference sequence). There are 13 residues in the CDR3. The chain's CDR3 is CASSYSAAGELFF. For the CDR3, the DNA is TGTGCCAGCAGTTACTCCGCCGCCGGGGAGCTGTTTTTT.

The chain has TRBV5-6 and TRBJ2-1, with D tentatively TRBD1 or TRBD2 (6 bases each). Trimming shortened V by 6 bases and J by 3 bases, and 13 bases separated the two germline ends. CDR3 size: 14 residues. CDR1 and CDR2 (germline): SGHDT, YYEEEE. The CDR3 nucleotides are TGTGCCAGCACCGGGGGCCAACGCTACAATGAGCAGTTCTTC. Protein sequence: CASTGGQRYNEQFF.

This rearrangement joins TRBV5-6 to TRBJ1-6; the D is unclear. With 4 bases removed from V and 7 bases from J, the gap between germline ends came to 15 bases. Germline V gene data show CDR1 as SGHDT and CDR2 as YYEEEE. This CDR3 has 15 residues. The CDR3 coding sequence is TGTGCCAGCAGCCTACCGCGGACGGAGAATTCACCCCTCCACTTT. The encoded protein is CASSLPRTENSPLHF.

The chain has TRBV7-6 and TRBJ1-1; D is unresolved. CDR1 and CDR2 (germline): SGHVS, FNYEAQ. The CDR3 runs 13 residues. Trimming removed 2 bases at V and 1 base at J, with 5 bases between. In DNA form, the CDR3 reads TGTGCCAGCAGCTTAAGTCAGAACACTGAAGCTTTCTTT. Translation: CASSLSQNTEAFF. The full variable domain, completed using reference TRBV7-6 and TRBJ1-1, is GAGVSQSPRYKVTKRGQDVALRCDPISGHVSLYWYRQALGQGPEFLTYFNYEAQQDKSGLPNDRFSAERPEGSISTLTIQRTEQRDSAMYRCASSLSQNTEAFFGQGTRLTVV.

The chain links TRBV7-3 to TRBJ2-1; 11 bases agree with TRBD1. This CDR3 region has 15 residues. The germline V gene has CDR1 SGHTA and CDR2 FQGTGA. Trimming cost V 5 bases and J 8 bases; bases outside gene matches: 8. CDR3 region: CASSPTGTGGDEQFF. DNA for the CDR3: TGTGCCAGCAGCCCCACCGGGACAGGGGGTGATGAGCAGTTCTTC.

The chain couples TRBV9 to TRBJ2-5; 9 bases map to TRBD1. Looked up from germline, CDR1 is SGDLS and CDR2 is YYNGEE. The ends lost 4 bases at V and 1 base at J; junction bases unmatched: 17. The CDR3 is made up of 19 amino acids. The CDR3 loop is CASSQGQGGYQGIQETQYF. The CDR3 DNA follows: TGTGCCAGCAGCCAGGGACAGGGTGGTTATCAGGGGATCCAAGAGACCCAGTACTTC.

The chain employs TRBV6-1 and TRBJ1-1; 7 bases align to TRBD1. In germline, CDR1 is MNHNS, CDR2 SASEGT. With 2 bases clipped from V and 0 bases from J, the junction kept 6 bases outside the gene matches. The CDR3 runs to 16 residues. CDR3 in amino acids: CASSEQGVLMNTEAFF. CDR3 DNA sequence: TGTGCCAGCAGTGAACAGGGGGTGTTGATGAACACTGAAGCTTTCTTT.

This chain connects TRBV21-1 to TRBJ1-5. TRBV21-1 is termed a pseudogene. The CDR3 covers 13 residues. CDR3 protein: CASSRTRGEREHF. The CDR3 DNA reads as TGTGCCAGCAGCAGAACCCGCGGGGAAAGGGAGCATTTT.

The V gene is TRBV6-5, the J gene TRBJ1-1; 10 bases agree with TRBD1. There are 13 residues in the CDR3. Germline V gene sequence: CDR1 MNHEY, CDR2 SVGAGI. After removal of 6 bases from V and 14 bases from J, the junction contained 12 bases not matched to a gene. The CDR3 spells CASRDPGQGSLFF. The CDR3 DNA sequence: TGTGCCAGCAGGGACCCGGGACAGGGGTCTCTCTTCTTT.